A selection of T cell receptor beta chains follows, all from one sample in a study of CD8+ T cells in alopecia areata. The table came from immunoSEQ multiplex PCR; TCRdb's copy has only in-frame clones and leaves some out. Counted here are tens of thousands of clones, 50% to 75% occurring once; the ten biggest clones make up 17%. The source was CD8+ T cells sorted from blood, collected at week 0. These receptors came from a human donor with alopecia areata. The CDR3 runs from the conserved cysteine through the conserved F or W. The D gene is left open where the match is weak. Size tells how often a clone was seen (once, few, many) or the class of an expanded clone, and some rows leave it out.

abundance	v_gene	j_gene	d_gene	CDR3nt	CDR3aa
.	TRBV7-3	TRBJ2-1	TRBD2	TGTGCCAGCAGCTTAATGGGGACTAGCGGGAATGAGCAGTTCTTC	CASSLMGTSGNEQFF
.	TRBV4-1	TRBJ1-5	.	TGCGCCAGCAGCCAAGCTGGCGGCGTTAATCAGCCCCAGCATTTT	CASSQAGGVNQPQHF
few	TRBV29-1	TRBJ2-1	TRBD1	TGCAGCGTTGATGGAGACAGGGAGTATGTTACCTACAATGAGCAGTTCTTC	CSVDGDREYVTYNEQFF
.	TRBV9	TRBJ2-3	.	TGTGCCAGCAGCGTAGTGGGTTGGGGCACAGATACGCAGTATTTT	CASSVVGWGTDTQYF
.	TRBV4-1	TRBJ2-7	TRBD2	TGCGCCAGCAGCCTTTCCCCGGGACTAGCGGGAGGGCCCTACGAGCAGTACTTC	CASSLSPGLAGGPYEQYF
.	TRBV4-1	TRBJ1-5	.	TGCGCCAGCAGCCAAGTCGACATTAGCAATCAGCCCCAGCATTTT	CASSQVDISNQPQHF
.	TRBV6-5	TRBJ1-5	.	TGTGCCAGCAGTTACTCGAGAAAGAGCAATCAGCCCCAGCATTTT	CASSYSRKSNQPQHF
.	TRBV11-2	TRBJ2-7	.	TGCGCCAGCAGCCAAGATCTTCCGGGGCCCTCCTACGAGCAGTACTTC	CASSQDLPGPSYEQYF
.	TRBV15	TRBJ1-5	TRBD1	TGTGCCACCAGCAGTCAGGACAGGGTGGGAAGCAATCAGCCCCAGCATTTT	CATSSQDRVGSNQPQHF
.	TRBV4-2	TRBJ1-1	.	TGTGCCAGCAGCTTAGGGTTGAACACCGAAGCTTTCTTT	CASSLGLNTEAFF
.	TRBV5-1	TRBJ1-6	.	TGCGCCAGCAGCTTGCGTGGTCCTAATTCACCCCTCCACTTT	CASSLRGPNSPLHF
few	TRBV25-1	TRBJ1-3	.	TGTGCCAGCAGTGGGCCCTTAGGGGACACCATATATTTT	CASSGPLGDTIYF
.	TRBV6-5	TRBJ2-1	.	TGTGCCAGCAGTTACGGTGGCGGTAATGAGCAGTTCTTC	CASSYGGGNEQFF
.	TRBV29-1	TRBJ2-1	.	TGCAGCGTTGAGGAGGGAGCCCCTCCCTATGAGCAGTTCTTC	CSVEEGAPPYEQFF
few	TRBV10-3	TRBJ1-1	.	TGTGCCATTCGAGGGGGGCGGAACACTGAAGCTTTCTTT	CAIRGGRNTEAFF
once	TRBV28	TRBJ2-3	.	TGTGCCAGCAGTTTAGGGGAGGCAGATACGCAGTATTTT	CASSLGEADTQYF
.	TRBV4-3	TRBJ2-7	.	TGCGCCAGCAGCCAAGACAGGTCCTACGAGCAGTACTTC	CASSQDRSYEQYF
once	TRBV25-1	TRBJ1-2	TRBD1	TGTGCCAGCAGTGAATACTACGGGACAGGGGATAACTATGGCTACACCTTC	CASSEYYGTGDNYGYTF
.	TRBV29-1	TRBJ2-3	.	TGCAGCGTTGAAGAAGACGAGGGGGGATCTATTCTTTTAGATACGCAGTATTTT	CSVEEDEGGSILLDTQYF
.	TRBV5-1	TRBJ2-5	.	TGCGCCAGCAGCTTGACAGGACAGGAGGGAGAGACCCAGTACTTC	CASSLTGQEGETQYF
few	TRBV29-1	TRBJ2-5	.	TGCAGCGTTGAAGGAGACACCCAAGAGACCCAGTACTTC	CSVEGDTQETQYF
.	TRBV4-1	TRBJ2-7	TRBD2	TGCGCCAGCAGCCAACGAATAGCGGGACCCTACGAGCAGTACTTC	CASSQRIAGPYEQYF
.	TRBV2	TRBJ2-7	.	TGTGCCGTACAGGGACGAGATTCCTACGAGCAGTACTTC	CAVQGRDSYEQYF
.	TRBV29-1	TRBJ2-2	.	TGCAGCGTTGAGAGTAGGGGATCAAACACCGGGGAGCTGTTTTTT	CSVESRGSNTGELFF
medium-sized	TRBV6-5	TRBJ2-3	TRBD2	TGTGCCAGCAGTTATTATAGCGGGAGGACAGATACGCAGTATTTT	CASSYYSGRTDTQYF
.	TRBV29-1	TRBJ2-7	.	TGCAGCGTTGAAGATTCGACTAGCTACGAGCAGTACTTC	CSVEDSTSYEQYF
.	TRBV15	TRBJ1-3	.	TGTGCCACCAGCAGAGATCGGGGCTCTGGAAACACCATATATTTT	CATSRDRGSGNTIYF
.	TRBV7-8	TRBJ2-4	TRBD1	TGTGCCAGCAGCACCGATAACAGGGGTTCAAACATTCAGTACTTC	CASSTDNRGSNIQYF
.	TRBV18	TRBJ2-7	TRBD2	TGTGCCAGCTCACCGTCAACTGCGGGAGGGGGCGAGCAGTACTTC	CASSPSTAGGGEQYF
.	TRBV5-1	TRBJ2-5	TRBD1	TGCGCCAGCAGCGCATGGGACAGCCCGAAAGAGACCCAGTACTTC	CASSAWDSPKETQYF
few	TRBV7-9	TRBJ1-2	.	TGTGCCAGCAGTGACACCCGACATCCCTATGGCTACACCTTC	CASSDTRHPYGYTF
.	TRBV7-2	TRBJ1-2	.	TGTGCCAGCAGCAAACCACCGGACTATGGCTACACCTTC	CASSKPPDYGYTF
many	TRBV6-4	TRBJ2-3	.	TGTGCCAGCAGTGACTCGCAGGGCACAGATACGCAGTATTTT	CASSDSQGTDTQYF
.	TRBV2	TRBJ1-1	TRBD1	TGTGCCAGCACTTCCGGGACAGGGAACACTGAAGCTTTCTTT	CASTSGTGNTEAFF
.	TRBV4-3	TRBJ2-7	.	TGCGCCAGCAGCCAAGGTGTTAGCGGATACGAGCAGTACTTC	CASSQGVSGYEQYF
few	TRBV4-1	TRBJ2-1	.	TGTGCCAGCAGCTTCGGCCGCAATGAGCAGTTCTTC	CASSFGRNEQFF
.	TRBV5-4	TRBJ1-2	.	TGTGCCAGCAGCTTGCTTTCAGGGGTTTTGGATGGCTACACCTTC	CASSLLSGVLDGYTF
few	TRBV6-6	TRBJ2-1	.	TGTGCCAGCAGTTACTCTTCGGACGAGCAGTTCTTC	CASSYSSDEQFF
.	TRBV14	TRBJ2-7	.	TGTGCCAGCAGCCAAGTTGGCTACGAGCAGTACTTC	CASSQVGYEQYF
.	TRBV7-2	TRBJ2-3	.	TGTGCCAGCAGCTTAGTCTCTAGAAGTAGCACAGATACGCAGTATTTT	CASSLVSRSSTDTQYF
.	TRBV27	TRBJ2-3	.	TGTGCCAGCAACGACAGGTTAGGAAGCACAGATACGCAGTATTTT	CASNDRLGSTDTQYF
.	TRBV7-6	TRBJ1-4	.	TGTGCCAGCAGGCGAACAGCGGACGAGGAAAAACTGTTTTTT	CASRRTADEEKLFF
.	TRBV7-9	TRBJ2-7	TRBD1	TGTGCCAGCAGCTCCCCGACAGGGAGTTACGGCGAGCAGTACTTC	CASSSPTGSYGEQYF
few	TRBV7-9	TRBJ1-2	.	TGTGCCAGCAGCCCCCCTGTATTCCGGACCTATGGCTACACCTTC	CASSPPVFRTYGYTF
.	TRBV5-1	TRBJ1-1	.	TGCGCCAGCAACGGTGAGGGTAACACTGAAGCTTTCTTT	CASNGEGNTEAFF